This T cell receptor beta chain derives from a study of OX40 agonist ivuxolimab in advanced cancers. About the full investigation: Ivuxolimab was a fully human IgG2 agonistic monoclonal antibody targeting the costimulatory receptor OX40 (CD134). Intravenous ivuxolimab was administered to patients every 2 weeks at six dose levels: 0.01, 0.1, 0.3, 1.5, 3 and 10 mg/kg. Among the roughly 50 dose-escalation patients, roughly 20 had hepatocellular carcinoma, roughly 15 melanoma, 9 renal cell carcinoma and 9 head and neck cancer. A male proportion of 70% to 90% and a mean age of 60 years, ranging from 23 to 79, were recorded for the dose-escalation cohort. Prior anti-PD-1, anti-PD-L1 or anti-CTLA-4 therapy was permitted, and 40% of dose-escalation patients had received checkpoint inhibitors. Partial responses occurred in three dose-escalation patients, of whom one had hepatocellular carcinoma and two had cutaneous melanoma. The point of sequencing TCRbeta in the periphery was to test whether ivuxolimab changed TCR sequence diversity and drove clonal T-cell expansion. The monotherapy dose-escalation portion (N of about 49 patients) of the phase I ivuxolimab trial is reported in the paper.

General conclusions and limits of the study: Antigen specificity was not determined for the clonally expanded peripheral T cells. At doses from 0.1 to 3.0 mg/kg, clonal expansion was seen in both CD4+ and CD8+ blood T cells between baseline and week 6. After ivuxolimab, CD8+ T cells had more expanded clones than CD4+ T cells on average. In partial responders in the 0.1-3.0 mg/kg groups, normalized peripheral clonal expansion was found to be among the lowest, especially among CD8+ T cells. Low levels of normalized T-cell clonal expansion were also seen in some patients who did not respond.

Patients with a history of autoimmune disease or receiving systemic immunosuppression were excluded from the trial. Peripheral blood for TCR sequencing was collected from all dose cohorts at baseline, on cycle 4 day 1, and on cycle 7 day 1. The samples were taken from a phase I, first-in-human, multicenter, open-label dose-escalation trial of ivuxolimab. Adults with locally advanced or metastatic head and neck squamous cell, hepatocellular, melanoma or renal cell carcinoma were enrolled in the trial. Before TCR sequencing, CD4+ T cells and CD8+ T cells were sorted from peripheral blood as separate populations. For sequencing of the TCRbeta CDR3 region, genomic DNA was extracted from the sorted cells. The immunoSEQ Assay was used to sequence the TCRbeta CDR3 regions. TCRdb obtained this table from immuneACCESS and retained in-frame rearrangements with V and J assigned. These tables miss some clones; where compared with another copy, unresolved V genes account for less than half of the shortfall, and the remainder is unexplained. This sample gives 95,000 to 100,000 clones in total; around 83% of them show up just once. The top ten clonotypes cover roughly 1.5% of the sample.

In regard to this clone: No antigen is known for it. No much larger clonotype is one base removed from it; base qualities were not supplied.

Relative to germline, V is 9 bases shorter and J is 0 bases shorter, with 14 bases between their ends. Via the germline V gene, CDR1 is ENHRY and CDR2 SYGVKD. CDR3 length: 14 amino acids, cysteine to phenylalanine. Kept here is only the CDR3 DNA, which spans 42 bases and is read in frame from base 1. The clonotype comes from an adult with an advanced solid tumor such as melanoma, head and neck, liver or kidney cancer. The rearrangement combines TRBV10-3 with TRBJ1-1; TRBD1 is perhaps the D gene, given 6 matching bases. Sequenced here: CD4+ or CD8+ T cells sorted from blood, sampled in a trial of the OX40 agonist ivuxolimab. The CDR3 region has the sequence CAIRTAGMNTEAFF. The DNA reads as follows: TGTGCCATTCGGACAGCGGGCATGAACACTGAAGCTTTCTTT.